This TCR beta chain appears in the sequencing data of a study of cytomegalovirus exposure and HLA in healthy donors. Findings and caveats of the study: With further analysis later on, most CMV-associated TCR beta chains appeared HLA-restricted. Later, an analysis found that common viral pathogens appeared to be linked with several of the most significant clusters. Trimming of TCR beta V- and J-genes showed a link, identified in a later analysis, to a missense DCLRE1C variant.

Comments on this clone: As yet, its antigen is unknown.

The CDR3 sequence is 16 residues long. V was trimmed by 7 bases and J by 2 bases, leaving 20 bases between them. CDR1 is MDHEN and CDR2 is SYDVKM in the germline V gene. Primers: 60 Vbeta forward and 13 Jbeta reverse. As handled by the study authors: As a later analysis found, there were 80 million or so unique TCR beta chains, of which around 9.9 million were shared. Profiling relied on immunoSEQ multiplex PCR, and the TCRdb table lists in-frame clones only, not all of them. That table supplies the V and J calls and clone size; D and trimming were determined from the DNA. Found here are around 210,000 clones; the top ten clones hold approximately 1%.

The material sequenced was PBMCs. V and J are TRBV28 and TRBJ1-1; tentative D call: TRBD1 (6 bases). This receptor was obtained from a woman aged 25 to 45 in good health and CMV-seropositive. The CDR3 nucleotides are TGTGCCAGCACCCCCCAAGTGGCGACAGGAAACACTGAAGCTTTCTTT. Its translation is CASTPQVATGNTEAFF. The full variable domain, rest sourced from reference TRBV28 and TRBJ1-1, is DVKVTQSSRYLVKRTGEKVFLECVQDMDHENMFWYRQDPGLGLRLIYFSYDVKMKEKGDIPEGYSVSREKKERFSLILESASTNQTSMYLCASTPQVATGNTEAFFGQGTRLTVV.